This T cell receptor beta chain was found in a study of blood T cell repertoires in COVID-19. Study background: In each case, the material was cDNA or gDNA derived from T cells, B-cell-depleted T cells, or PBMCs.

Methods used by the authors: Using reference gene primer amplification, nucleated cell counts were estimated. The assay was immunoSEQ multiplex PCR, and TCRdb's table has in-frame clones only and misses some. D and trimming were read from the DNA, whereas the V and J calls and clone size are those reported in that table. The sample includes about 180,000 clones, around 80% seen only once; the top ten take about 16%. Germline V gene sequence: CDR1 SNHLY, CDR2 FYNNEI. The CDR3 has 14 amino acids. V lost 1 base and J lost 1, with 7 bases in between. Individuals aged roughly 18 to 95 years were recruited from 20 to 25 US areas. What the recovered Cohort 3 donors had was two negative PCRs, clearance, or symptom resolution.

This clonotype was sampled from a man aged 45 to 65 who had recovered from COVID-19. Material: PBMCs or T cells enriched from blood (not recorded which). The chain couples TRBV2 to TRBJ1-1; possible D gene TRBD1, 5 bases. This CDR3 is CASSEDRRNTEAFF. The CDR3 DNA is TGTGCCAGCAGTGAAGACAGGAGGAACACTGAAGCTTTCTTT.